Shown below are 27 T cell receptor beta chains from a single sample sequenced in a study of shared clonotypes between healthy human individuals. Only in-frame clones appear in the TCRdb table, and some are missing; sequencing was by immunoSEQ multiplex PCR. The table has about 960,000 clones, more than 75% seen once. The sequenced material came from memory CD4+ T cells sorted from blood. Subset indicated: CD45RA-negative fraction. Receptor source: a man aged 18 to 29 in good health.

This chain connects TRBV7-2 to TRBJ1-1, with TRBD1 as a possible D gene (5 bases). This CDR3 spans 14 amino acids. Germline V gives CDR1 SGHTA, CDR2 FQGNSA. Trimming cost V 3 bases and J 0 bases, with 8 bases left between them. This chain's CDR3 is CASSLGGLNTEAFF. CDR3 nucleotides: TGTGCCAGCAGCTTGGGGGGACTGAACACTGAAGCTTTCTTT.

This rearrangement joins TRBV19 to TRBJ2-5; TRBD1 aligns across 8 bases. The J segment lost 5 bases and the V segment lost 2 bases, leaving 7 bases of the junction unmatched. Germline V gene sequence: CDR1 LNHDA, CDR2 SQIVND (reference sequence). The CDR3 is made up of 15 amino acids. CDR3 nucleotide sequence: TGTGCCAGTAGTATACAGGGGGCGCGTTCGGAGACCCAGTACTTC. This sequence encodes CASSIQGARSETQYF.

The rearrangement links TRBV7-2 to TRBJ1-6; tentative D call: TRBD1 (6 bases). Trimming removed 4 bases from V and 7 bases from J, with 11 bases in between. CDR1 SGHTA and CDR2 FQGNSA come from the germline V gene. The CDR3 is 14 amino acids. The CDR3 DNA sequence: TGTGCCAGCAGCTCCTTAGGGGGGAATTCACCCCTCCACTTT. This translates into CASSSLGGNSPLHF.

V usage is TRBV30 and J usage is TRBJ1-5, with unresolved D. The CDR3 length is 13 residues. Germline values: CDR1 GTSNPN, CDR2 SVGIG (reference sequence). V lost 2 bases to trimming and J lost 0 bases, with 5 bases between them. CDR3: CAWSSDSNQPQHF. CDR3 nucleotide sequence: TGTGCCTGGAGTTCTGATAGCAATCAGCCCCAGCATTTT. The whole variable domain, filled in from reference TRBV30 and TRBJ1-5, reads SQTIHQWPATLVQPVGSPLSLECTVEGTSNPNLYWYRQAAGRGLQLLFYSVGIGQISSEVPQNLSASRPQDRQFILSSKKLLLSDSGFYLCAWSSDSNQPQHFGDGTRLSIL.

The chain employs TRBV7-2 and TRBJ1-2, with a tentative D call TRBD1 (6 bases). The CDR3 has 14 amino acids. CDR1 and CDR2 from the germline V gene are SGHTA and FQGNSA. The germline V and J ends were trimmed by 5 bases and 6 bases, with 16 bases remaining between them. The CDR3 region is CASSPERGRDGYTF. DNA for the CDR3: TGTGCCAGCAGCCCAGAACGGGGGCGCGATGGCTACACCTTC.

Remarks on this clone: Other DNA sequences in the same sample also yield this CDR3. This chain joins TRBV11-3 and TRBJ2-7, with D unclear. V was trimmed by 1 base and J by 3 bases, leaving 7 bases between them. CDR1 and CDR2 from the germline V gene are SGHNT and YENEEA. CDR3 length equals 13 residues. CDR3 in DNA: TGTGCCAGCAGCTTAGGTGGAGTCTACGAGCAGTACTTC. Translated: CASSLGGVYEQYF.

V usage is TRBV11-2 and J usage is TRBJ2-3, with D possibly TRBD2 on 6 matching bases. The V end was cut by 5 bases, the J end by 2 bases, with 20 bases between. CDR1 SGHAT and CDR2 FQNNGV come from the germline V gene. The CDR3 loop spans 17 amino acids. The CDR3 nucleotides read TGTGCCAGCAGCCGCGGTTTGCTAGCGAGAACCACAGATACGCAGTATTTT. Encoded protein: CASSRGLLARTTDTQYF.

A few counts support this clone. The chain recombines TRBV4-3 with TRBJ2-7; the D gene is possibly TRBD1 (6 bases). The V and J ends lost 3 bases and 9 bases respectively, with 15 bases between them. Germline CDR1 reads LGHNA; CDR2 reads YSLEER. This CDR3 contains 13 residues. The CDR3 nucleotides read TGCGCCAGCAGCCAGACACAGGGAAAGGGGCAGTACTTC. It specifies CASSQTQGKGQYF.

This rearrangement joins TRBV29-1 to TRBJ1-3, with a possible D match to TRBD1 (5 bases). V was cut by 6 bases and J by 4 bases, with 13 bases left in between. Germline lookup yields CDR1 SQVTM and CDR2 ANQGSEA. The CDR3 runs 13 residues. Written as DNA, the CDR3 is TGCAGCGTGGGGGGAGGGTTGGGAAACACCATATATTTT. This sequence encodes CSVGGGLGNTIYF.

The chain links TRBV6-1 to TRBJ1-1; D is unclear. Germline assignment: CDR1 MNHNS and CDR2 SASEGT. V was trimmed by 4 bases and J by 4 bases, leaving 13 bases between them. CDR3 size: 14 residues. The CDR3 reads CASSVVRGGTEAFF. The CDR3 DNA reads TGTGCCAGCAGTGTTGTCCGTGGAGGCACTGAAGCTTTCTTT.

The chain links TRBV10-3 to TRBJ1-5, with D perhaps TRBD1 (5 bases). The CDR3 covers 13 residues. The V gene lost 5 bases and the J gene lost 7 bases, with 12 bases spanning the gap. Germline-derived CDR1 and CDR2 are ENHRY and SYGVKD. The CDR3 here is CAISWGNGQPQHF. The CDR3 DNA follows: TGTGCCATCAGTTGGGGGAATGGACAGCCCCAGCATTTT.

Here the CDR3 reads CASSQLPDTLVNTEAFF. In DNA, the CDR3 is TGCGCCAGCAGCCAACTGCCCGACACGCTCGTGAACACTGAAGCTTTCTTT. This sequence joins TRBV4-1 and TRBJ1-1, with D unresolved. This CDR3 contains 17 residues. Germline V gene lookup returns CDR1 MGHRA and CDR2 YSYEKL. Deletions cut 2 bases from V and 0 bases from J, with 16 bases between.

The V call is TRBV5-1, the J call TRBJ2-7; D is unclear. The V gene lost 1 base and the J gene lost 2 bases, with 10 bases spanning the gap. This CDR3 is built from 14 residues. Germline V gene sequence: CDR1 SGHRS, CDR2 YFSETQ. Here the CDR3 DNA reads TGCGCCAGCAGCTTGACAGCTGGGACCTACGAGCAGTACTTC. Protein product: CASSLTAGTYEQYF. Full variable domain (rest looked up from reference TRBV5-1 and TRBJ2-7): KAGVTQTPRYLIKTRGQQVTLSCSPISGHRSVSWYQQTPGQGLQFLFEYFSETQRNKGNFPGRFSGRQFSNSRSEMNVSTLELGDSALYLCASSLTAGTYEQYFGPGTRLTVT.

This clone was seen a handful of times. J is TRBJ1-1 and V is TRBV10-3; no definite D call. The germline V gene has CDR1 ENHRY and CDR2 SYGVKD. Trimming removed 0 bases from V and 4 bases from J, with 12 bases in between. The CDR3 is 15 amino acids. DNA of the CDR3: TGTGCCATCAGTGAGTCGATGTACGAAGGCACTGAAGCTTTCTTT. As protein: CAISESMYEGTEAFF.

As regards this clone: Additional DNA sequences in this sample encode the identical CDR3. The chain is built from TRBV30 and TRBJ2-3; D call uncertain. Germline CDR1 GTSNPN, CDR2 SVGIG (reference sequence). The CDR3 runs 11 residues. Trimming pared 0 bases from V and 6 bases from J, leaving 4 bases between. In DNA form, the CDR3 reads TGTGCCTGGAGTGTACGTGATACGCAGTATTTT. Translation: CAWSVRDTQYF.

The V call is TRBV9, the J call TRBJ2-7; D perhaps matches TRBD2 (6 bases). The V and J ends lost 0 bases and 1 base respectively, with 11 bases between them. CDR3 length: 15 amino acids. The germline V gene has CDR1 SGDLS and CDR2 YYNGEE. CDR3 residues: CASSVEFSGSYEQYF. In nucleotides, the CDR3 is TGTGCCAGCAGCGTAGAATTTAGCGGTTCCTACGAGCAGTACTTC.

The V gene is TRBV29-1, the J gene TRBJ2-3; TRBD2 agrees at 8 bases. Losses at the gene ends were 3 bases for V and 4 bases for J; bases not matched to a gene: 6. This CDR3 contains 14 residues. Germline values: CDR1 SQVTM, CDR2 ANQGSEA. CDR3 sequence: CSVEVLAGADTQYF. For the CDR3, the DNA is TGCAGCGTTGAGGTCCTAGCGGGCGCAGATACGCAGTATTTT.

This clone was picked up a small number of times. The genes are TRBV13 and TRBJ2-1, with D perhaps matching TRBD1 or TRBD2 (5 bases each). Germline CDR1 reads PRHDT; CDR2 reads FYEKMQ (reference sequence). The germline V and J ends were trimmed by 5 bases and 4 bases, with 15 bases remaining between them. There are 15 residues in the CDR3. The CDR3 sequence is CASSQILGEYNEQFF. Here the CDR3 DNA reads TGTGCCAGCAGCCAGATCTTGGGGGAGTACAATGAGCAGTTCTTC. Drawing the rest from reference TRBV13 and TRBJ2-1, the complete variable domain is AAGVIQSPRHLIKEKRETATLKCYPIPRHDTVYWYQQGPGQDPQFLISFYEKMQSDKGSIPDRFSAQQFSDYHSELNMSSLELGDSALYFCASSQILGEYNEQFFGPGTRLTVL.

This chain joins TRBV5-6 and TRBJ2-7, with 7 positions matching TRBD1. CDR3 length equals 13 residues. The V segment lost 1 base and the J segment 5 bases; nucleotides outside the gene matches: 3. CDR1 and CDR2 from the germline V gene are SGHDT and YYEEEE. The CDR3 bases are TGTGCCAGCAGCTTGAGGGGGCCCGACGAGCAGTACTTC. Its translation is CASSLRGPDEQYF.

The V call is TRBV11-1, the J call TRBJ2-3; 10 bases are shared with TRBD1. This CDR3 comprises 16 residues. The germline V gene encodes CDR1 SGHAT and CDR2 FQDESV (reference sequence). V was clipped by 5 bases and J by 1 base; unmatched bases: 6. The CDR3, as DNA: TGTGCCAGCAGCGCAGGACAGGGGGGTGGCACAGATACGCAGTATTTT. This sequence encodes CASSAGQGGGTDTQYF.

The J gene is TRBJ2-7, the V gene TRBV6-1; 9 nucleotides align to TRBD1. Germline V gene sequence: CDR1 MNHNS, CDR2 SASEGT. Trimming at V came to 7 bases and at J to 6 bases, leaving 10 bases not matched to a gene. This CDR3 is 14 amino acids long. CDR3 loop: CASKVTGQGSEQYF. The CDR3 DNA follows: TGTGCCAGCAAGGTCACGGGACAGGGATCCGAGCAGTACTTC.

The chain has TRBV6-6 and TRBJ1-3; D is possibly TRBD1 (6 bases). Trimming stripped 6 bases from V and 4 bases from J, with 16 bases between. Germline V CDR1 and CDR2: MNHNY, SVGAGI (reference sequence). The CDR3 consists of 15 residues. CDR3 residues: CASRADRLFGNTIYF. The CDR3 DNA follows: TGTGCCAGCAGGGCCGACAGGCTTTTCGGAAACACCATATATTTT.

This chain's CDR3 is CASSPSWQGQETQYF. The CDR3 DNA sequence: TGTGCCAGCAGTCCGTCCTGGCAGGGTCAAGAGACCCAGTACTTC. The rearrangement links TRBV28 to TRBJ2-5; perhaps TRBD1 as D (5 bases). CDR1 and CDR2 (germline): MDHEN, SYDVKM. CDR3 size: 15 residues. V gave up 5 bases and J gave up 2 bases, with 15 bases separating them.

This clone was recorded only once. The rearrangement uses TRBV7-3 and TRBJ2-1; no firm D call. Germline values: CDR1 SGHTA, CDR2 FQGTGA. V was clipped by 5 bases and J by 10 bases, with 15 bases between them. The CDR3 spans 13 residues. In DNA form, the CDR3 reads TGTGCCAGCAGCCCTAGACTCCTAGGAGAGCAGTTCTTC. Amino acids: CASSPRLLGEQFF.

The chain links TRBV5-1 to TRBJ1-5, with D perhaps TRBD1 (6 bases). The germline CDR1 and CDR2 sequences are SGHRS and YFSETQ. Deletions cut 4 bases from V and 0 bases from J, with 26 bases between. This CDR3 has 20 residues. The CDR3 loop is CASSLCSGVLQGGSNQPQHF. In DNA form, the CDR3 reads TGCGCCAGCAGCCTATGCAGTGGAGTATTACAAGGGGGTAGCAATCAGCCCCAGCATTTT. Drawing the rest from reference TRBV5-1 and TRBJ1-5, the complete variable domain is KAGVTQTPRYLIKTRGQQVTLSCSPISGHRSVSWYQQTPGQGLQFLFEYFSETQRNKGNFPGRFSGRQFSNSRSEMNVSTLELGDSALYLCASSLCSGVLQGGSNQPQHFGDGTRLSIL.

The V and J genes are TRBV29-1 and TRBJ1-2; 9 bases match TRBD1. CDR1 SQVTM and CDR2 ANQGSEA come from the germline V gene. Unmatched junction bases numbered 12, after V lost 4 bases and J lost 6 bases. This CDR3 comprises 15 residues. The CDR3 is CSVGGSRDREHGYTF. In DNA, the CDR3 is TGCAGCGTTGGGGGGTCCCGGGACAGGGAGCATGGCTACACCTTC.

This chain joins TRBV7-9 and TRBJ1-2; no definite D call. Germline CDR1 is SEHNR and CDR2 is FQNEAQ (reference sequence). V lost 5 bases, J lost 4 bases, and 8 bases lay in between. This CDR3 region has 12 residues. In DNA, the CDR3 is TGTGCCAGCAGCCCCCATAGCTATGGCTACACCTTC. Its protein product is CASSPHSYGYTF. Supplemented by reference TRBV7-9 and TRBJ1-2, the full variable domain reads DTGVSQNPRHKITKRGQNVTFRCDPISEHNRLYWYRQTLGQGPEFLTYFQNEAQLEKSRLLSDRFSAERPKGSFSTLEIQRTEQGDSAMYLCASSPHSYGYTFGSGTRLTVV.